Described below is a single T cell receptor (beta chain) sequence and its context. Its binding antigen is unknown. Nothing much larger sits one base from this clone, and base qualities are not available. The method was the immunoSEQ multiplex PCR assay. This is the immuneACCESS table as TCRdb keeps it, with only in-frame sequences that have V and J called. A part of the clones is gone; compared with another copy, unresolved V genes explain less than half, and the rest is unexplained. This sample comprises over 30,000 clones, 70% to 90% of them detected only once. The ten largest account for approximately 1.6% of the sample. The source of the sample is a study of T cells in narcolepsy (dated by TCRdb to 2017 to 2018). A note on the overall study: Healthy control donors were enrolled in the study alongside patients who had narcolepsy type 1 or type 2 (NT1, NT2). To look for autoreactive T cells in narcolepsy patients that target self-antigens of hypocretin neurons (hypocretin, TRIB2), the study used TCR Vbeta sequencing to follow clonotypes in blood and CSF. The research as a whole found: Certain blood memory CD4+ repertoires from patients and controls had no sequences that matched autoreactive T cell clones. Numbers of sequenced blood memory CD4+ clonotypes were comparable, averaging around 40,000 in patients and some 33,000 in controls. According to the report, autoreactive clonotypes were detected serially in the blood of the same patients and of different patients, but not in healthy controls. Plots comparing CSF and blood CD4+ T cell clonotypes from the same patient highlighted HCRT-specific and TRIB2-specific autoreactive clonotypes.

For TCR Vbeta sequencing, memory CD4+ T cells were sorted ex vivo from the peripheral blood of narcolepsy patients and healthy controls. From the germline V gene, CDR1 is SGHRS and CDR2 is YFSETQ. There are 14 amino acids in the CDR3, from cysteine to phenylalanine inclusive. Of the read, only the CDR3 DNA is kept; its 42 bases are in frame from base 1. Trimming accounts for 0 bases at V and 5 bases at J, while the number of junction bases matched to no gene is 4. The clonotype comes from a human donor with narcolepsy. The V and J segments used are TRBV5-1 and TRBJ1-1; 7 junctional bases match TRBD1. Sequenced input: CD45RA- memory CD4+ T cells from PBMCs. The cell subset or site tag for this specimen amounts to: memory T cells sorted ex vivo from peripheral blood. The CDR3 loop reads CASSLVPGGTEAFF. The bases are TGCGCCAGCAGCTTGGTCCCAGGGGGAACTGAAGCTTTCTTT.